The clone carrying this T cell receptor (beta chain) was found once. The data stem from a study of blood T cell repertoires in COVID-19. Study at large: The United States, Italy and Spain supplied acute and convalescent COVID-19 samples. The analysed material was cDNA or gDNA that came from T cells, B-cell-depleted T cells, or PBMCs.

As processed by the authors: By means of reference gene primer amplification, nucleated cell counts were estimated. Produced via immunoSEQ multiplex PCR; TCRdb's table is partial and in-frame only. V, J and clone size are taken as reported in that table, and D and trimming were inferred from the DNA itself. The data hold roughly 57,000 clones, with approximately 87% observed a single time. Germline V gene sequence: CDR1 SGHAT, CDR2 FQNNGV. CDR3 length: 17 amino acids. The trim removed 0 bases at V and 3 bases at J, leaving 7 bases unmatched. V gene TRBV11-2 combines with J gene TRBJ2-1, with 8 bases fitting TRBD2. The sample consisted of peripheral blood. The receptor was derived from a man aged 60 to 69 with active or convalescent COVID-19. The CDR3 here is CASSLDKERGRYNEQFF. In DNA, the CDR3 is TGTGCCAGCAGCTTAGATAAGGAGCGGGGGCGCTACAATGAGCAGTTCTTC.